Presented here are 23 T cell receptor beta chains from one specimen sequenced in a study of human CD8 memory T cell subsets (dated by TCRdb to between 2020 and 2021). Sequencing was performed on a NextSeq 550. A Human TCR Profiling Kit was used to prepare UMI-labeled 5' RACE TCRbeta libraries. Based on TCRdb reprocessing of the reads, there is one entry per CDR3 protein sequence, and DNA is missing. The record for this sample contains about 10,000 distinct CDR3 sequences. Roughly 9.8% of the sample belongs to the ten largest clones. Sequencing used CD8+ stem-like memory T cells (TSCM and TCM) sorted from PBMCs. The sample's cell subset or site label is to be understood as: stem-like memory CD8 T cells (TSTEM), CCR7+ PD-1- TIGIT-. These receptors were collected from a human donor in good health.

The chain carries TRBV4-2 and TRBJ2-1; as DNA is missing, the TRBD1 call by TCRdb cannot be tested. Germline CDR1 LGHNA, CDR2 YNFKEQ. The CDR3 totals 16 residues. The CDR3 sequence is CASSQDEAAPKGEQFF.

The rearrangement links TRBV28 to TRBJ2-7; TCRdb proposes TRBD2, but this gene call is untestable without DNA. Germline values: CDR1 MDHEN, CDR2 SYDVKM. CDR3 length equals 17 residues. The CDR3 loop reads CASSAGPGRLTSYEQYF.

The rearrangement uses TRBV19 and TRBJ1-2. Germline-derived CDR1 and CDR2 are LNHDA and SQIVND (reference sequence). This CDR3 comprises 15 residues. The CDR3 loop reads CASSMGWDFDYGYTF.

According to its frequency, this clonotype is medium-sized. The chain combines TRBV7-8 with TRBJ2-2; without DNA, the TCRdb call of TRBD2 cannot be checked. CDR1 and CDR2 from the germline V gene are SGHVS and FQNEAQ. CDR3 size: 16 residues. The CDR3 loop is CASSSRTSAYTGELFF.

The J gene is TRBJ2-3, the V gene TRBV28; absent DNA, TCRdb's TRBD1 call cannot be checked. CDR1 MDHEN and CDR2 SYDVKM come from the germline V gene. The CDR3 contains 18 residues. The CDR3 reads CASSSSNTGVLNFDTQYF.

This clonotype is labeled medium-sized based on frequency. This chain connects TRBV11-2 to TRBJ2-1; the D gene TCRdb calls, TRBD1, cannot be checked with no DNA. CDR1 SGHAT and CDR2 FQNNGV come from the germline V gene. There are 14 residues in the CDR3. Here the CDR3 reads CASSLTSGGGEQFF.

This chain connects TRBV29-1 to TRBJ2-5; as DNA is missing, the TRBD2 call by TCRdb cannot be tested. The CDR3 covers 17 residues. CDR1 SQVTM and CDR2 ANQGSEA come from the germline V gene. The CDR3 protein is CSVMGTSGRAPQETQYF.

Its frequency marks this clonotype as medium-sized (0.01 to 0.1%). The V and J genes are TRBV29-1 and TRBJ2-2. Germline assignment: CDR1 SQVTM and CDR2 ANQGSEA. The CDR3 has 15 amino acids. The CDR3 spells CSVELAGQNTGELFF.

This clonotype is called medium-sized based on its frequency. J is TRBJ1-2 and V is TRBV7-2; TCRdb's D call of TRBD1 is untestable without DNA. Germline CDR1 is SGHTA and CDR2 is FQGNSA. This CDR3 contains 14 residues. The chain's CDR3 is CASSLGGGGHPHNF. The variable domain in full, completed from reference TRBV7-2 and TRBJ1-2, reads GAGVSQSPSNKVTEKGKDVELRCDPISGHTALYWYRQSLGQGLEFLIYFQGNSAPDKSGLPSDRFSAERTGGSVSTLTIQRTQQEDSAVYLCASSLGGGGHPHNFGSGTRLTVV.

The genes are TRBV20-1 and TRBJ2-7. CDR1 is DFQATT and CDR2 is SNEGSKA in the germline V gene (reference sequence). CDR3 length: 14 residues. The CDR3 protein is CSARGNEEAYEQYF.

This clonotype is medium-sized by frequency. The chain employs TRBV27 and TRBJ2-3; TCRdb proposes TRBD2, but this gene call is untestable without DNA. The CDR3 runs to 16 residues. Germline V gene sequence: CDR1 MNHEY, CDR2 SMNVEV (reference sequence). CDR3 amino acids: CASSSPTSGHTDTQYF.

V and J are TRBV29-1 and TRBJ2-1. The germline V gene has CDR1 SQVTM and CDR2 ANQGSEA. The CDR3 loop spans 14 amino acids. CDR3 loop: CSAEGPGSYNEQFF.

V usage is TRBV7-6 and J usage is TRBJ2-3; lacking DNA, the TRBD1 call made by TCRdb goes unchecked. CDR3 length: 15 amino acids. Germline lookup yields CDR1 SGHVS and CDR2 FNYEAQ. CDR3 residues: CASSLAGGNTDTQYF.

The chain employs TRBV9 and TRBJ2-1; as DNA is missing, the TRBD2 call by TCRdb cannot be tested. CDR3 length: 13 residues. Germline V CDR1 and CDR2: SGDLS, YYNGEE. The CDR3 spells CASSASGRNEQFF.

V gene TRBV14 combines with J gene TRBJ1-2; TCRdb outputs TRBD1, but without DNA this stays unchecked. The CDR3 covers 14 residues. Germline V gene sequence: CDR1 SGHDN, CDR2 FVKESK. CDR3 in amino acids: CASSHAYNRGGYTF. The entire variable domain, with the rest obtained from reference TRBV14 and TRBJ1-2, is as follows: EAGVTQFPSHSVIEKGQTVTLRCDPISGHDNLYWYRRVMGKEIKFLLHFVKESKQDESGMPNNRFLAERTGGTYSTLKVQPAELEDSGVYFCASSHAYNRGGYTFGSGTRLTVV.

V and J are TRBV6-2 or TRBV6-3 and TRBJ2-2. Germline V gene sequence: CDR1 MNHEY, CDR2 SVGEGT. The CDR3 runs to 12 residues. CDR3 residues: CASSYSIGELFF.

The chain is built from TRBV5-4 and TRBJ2-1; TCRdb gives TRBD1 as the D gene, but with no DNA this cannot be confirmed. The CDR3 extends over 14 amino acids. Germline lookup yields CDR1 SGHNT and CDR2 YYREEE (reference sequence). The chain's CDR3 is CASSPPDRGDEQFF.

The chain is built from TRBV28 and TRBJ2-3. Germline V gene lookup returns CDR1 MDHEN and CDR2 SYDVKM. The CDR3 is made up of 16 amino acids. The CDR3 reads CASSLGVIRVTDTQYF.

This chain uses TRBV5-5 with TRBJ1-5. The CDR3 is made up of 14 amino acids. Germline CDR1 reads SGHKS; CDR2 reads YYEKEE (reference sequence). CDR3 protein: CASSLDVSNQPQHF.

The rearrangement uses TRBV12-3 or TRBV12-4 and TRBJ2-7; checking the TCRdb D call of TRBD2 is not possible without DNA. The CDR3 has 15 residues. CDR3: CASSWTSGSSYEQYF.

The chain couples TRBV27 to TRBJ2-1. CDR1 and CDR2 from the germline V gene are MNHEY and SMNVEV (reference sequence). CDR3 length equals 15 residues. The CDR3: CASSITWSSYNEQFF.

The chain links TRBV13 to TRBJ2-1; TCRdb indicates TRBD2, and absent DNA this call remains unverified. The CDR3 runs to 16 residues. Germline V gene data show CDR1 as PRHDT and CDR2 as FYEKMQ (reference sequence). The CDR3: CASSHPGLSVGGEQFF.

V and J are TRBV7-6 and TRBJ2-7; absent DNA, TCRdb's TRBD1 call cannot be checked. The CDR3 consists of 12 residues. Per the germline V gene, CDR1 is SGHVS and CDR2 is FNYEAQ. The CDR3 region is CASSSTDIEQYF.